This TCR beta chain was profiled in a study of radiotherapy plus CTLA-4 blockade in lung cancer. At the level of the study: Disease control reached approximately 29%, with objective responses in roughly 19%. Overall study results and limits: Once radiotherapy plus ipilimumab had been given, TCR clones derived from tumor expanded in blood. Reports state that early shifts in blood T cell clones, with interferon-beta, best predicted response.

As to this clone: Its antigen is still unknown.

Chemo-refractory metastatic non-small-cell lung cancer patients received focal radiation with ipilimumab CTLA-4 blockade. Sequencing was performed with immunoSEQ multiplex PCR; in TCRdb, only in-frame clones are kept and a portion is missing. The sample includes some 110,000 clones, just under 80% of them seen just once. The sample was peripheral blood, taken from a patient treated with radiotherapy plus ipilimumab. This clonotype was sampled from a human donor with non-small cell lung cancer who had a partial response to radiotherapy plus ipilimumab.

The CDR3 sequence: CASSPGRETYNEQFF. The CDR3 DNA follows: TGTGCCAGCAGCCCCGGGCGGGAGACTTACAATGAGCAGTTCTTC. This rearrangement joins TRBV7-2 to TRBJ2-1; 7 bases match TRBD2. CDR1 and CDR2 from the germline V gene are SGHTA and FQGNSA. This CDR3 is built from 15 residues. V dropped 5 bases and J dropped 4; count of bases not matched to a gene: 8.